These 30 T cell receptor beta chains originate from one sample sequenced in a study of identical twins. Using its own MiXCR run on the 5' RACE reads, TCRdb lists one record per CDR3 protein. The data contain 520,000 or so distinct CDR3 sequences, 22% of them seen just once; the ten biggest clones take up around 0.9%. These data are also associated with another study on T cells expressing NK-cell markers.

The source material was CD4+ T cells sorted from blood. These receptors all come from a woman aged 18-30 years in good health.

On this clonotype itself: A junction end diverges from the germline sequence, so it may reflect a read error. The chain carries TRBV6-1 and TRBJ2-1; the D gene is possibly TRBD1 (5 bases). This CDR3 is built from 13 residues. Germline V gene sequence: CDR1 MNHNS, CDR2 SASEGT. Here the CDR3 reads CASRQYRYNEQVF. The CDR3 nucleotides read TGTGCCAGCAGACAATACAGGTACAATGAGCAGGTCTTC.

This clonotype appeared a few times. The V gene is TRBV5-6, the J gene TRBJ2-5; D ambiguous. Trimming removed 1 base from V and 2 bases from J, with 6 bases in between. This CDR3 is built from 13 residues. In germline, CDR1 is SGHDT, CDR2 YYEEEE. CDR3: CASSLPTQETQYF. The CDR3 DNA reads TGTGCCAGCAGCTTGCCGACGCAAGAGACCCAGTACTTC.

CDR3 coding DNA: TGCAGTGCTAGAACCGGGAGAGGCACCGGGGAGCTGTTTTTT. Translated, it gives CSARTGRGTGELFF. The V gene is TRBV20-1, the J gene TRBJ2-2, with D tentatively TRBD2 (6 bases). The CDR3 totals 14 residues. Per germline, CDR1 DFQATT and CDR2 SNEGSKA (reference sequence). The V end lost 2 bases, the J end lost 4 bases, and 11 bases lay between the germline ends.

This sequence joins TRBV20-1 and TRBJ2-1; D is perhaps TRBD2 (7 bases). CDR3 length: 12 amino acids. The germline gives CDR1 DFQATT, CDR2 SNEGSKA (reference sequence). Deletions cut 6 bases from V and 12 bases from J, with 18 bases between. CDR3 in DNA: TGCAGTGCCGGGGAGGGGGTGAGTGCGCAGTTCTTC. This translates into CSAGEGVSAQFF.

This clonotype was detected a few times. This chain joins TRBV12-3 or TRBV12-4 and TRBJ1-2; perhaps TRBD1 as D (6 bases). V lost 6 bases and J 4 bases, leaving 12 bases between the germline ends. CDR3 length: 13 amino acids. CDR3 sequence: CASRRDTIYGYTF. The CDR3, as DNA: TGTGCCAGCAGACGGGACACGATCTATGGCTACACCTTC.

This clonotype showed up just a few times. This chain uses TRBV18 with TRBJ2-2; D not certain. V was clipped by 2 bases and J by 4 bases, with 11 bases between them. The CDR3 length is 15 residues. CDR1 is KGHSH and CDR2 is LQKENI in the germline V gene. DNA of the CDR3: TGTGCCAGCTCACCAAGGATGACGGGCACCGGGGAGCTGTTTTTT. Translation: CASSPRMTGTGELFF.

This clonotype was seen a handful of times. The CDR3: CASSARTGGNTEAFF. The CDR3 DNA is TGTGCCAGCAGTGCCCGGACAGGAGGGAACACTGAAGCTTTCTTT. V is TRBV6-4 and J is TRBJ1-1; 7 bases fit TRBD1. This CDR3 contains 15 residues. With 4 bases clipped from V and 1 base from J, the junction kept 6 bases outside the gene matches. CDR1 and CDR2 (germline): MRHNA, SNTAGT.

The V gene is TRBV25-1, the J gene TRBJ2-5; a possible D gene is TRBD2 (6 bases). V was shortened by 5 bases and J by 0 bases, with 19 bases between the two germline ends. The CDR3 sequence is 17 residues long. Germline assignment: CDR1 MGHDK and CDR2 SYGVNS. The CDR3 is CASSPPRIAAYQETQYF. CDR3 nucleotides: TGTGCCAGCAGTCCGCCCCGGATAGCGGCCTACCAAGAGACCCAGTACTTC.

The chain carries TRBV7-3 and TRBJ2-3; D not certain. Germline values: CDR1 SGHTA, CDR2 FQGTGA. The CDR3 has 13 amino acids. V was pared by 8 bases and J by 4 bases, with 13 bases between. CDR3 DNA: TGTGCCAGCGCAACCCTTCCCCCAGATACGCAGTATTTT. This encodes CASATLPPDTQYF.

In nucleotides, the CDR3 is TGTGCCATCAGGAACAGCTACATGAACACTGAAGCTTTCTTT. Its protein product is CAIRNSYMNTEAFF. The chain has TRBV10-3 and TRBJ1-1, with D unresolved. CDR3 size: 14 residues. Germline V lookup: CDR1 ENHRY, CDR2 SYGVKD. V was clipped by 6 bases and J by 0 bases, with 11 bases between them.

In its sample, this clonotype was seen a few times. The chain recombines TRBV20-1 with TRBJ2-1; the D gene is possibly TRBD2 (5 bases). Trimming left V 1 base short and J 6 bases short, with 13 bases between. Germline loops: CDR1 DFQATT, CDR2 SNEGSKA (reference sequence). CDR3 size: 14 residues. CDR3 sequence (DNA): TGCAGTGCTAGAGGGTGGGAGAGAGTCAATGAGCAGTTCTTC. Translating it yields CSARGWERVNEQFF.

This clonotype was found a few times. The junction does not match germline at one end; this may be a read error. The CDR3 is CASSSGLAGGRNTGEPFF. The CDR3 nucleotides read TGTGCCAGCAGCTCCGGACTAGCGGGAGGACGGAACACCGGGGAGCCGTTTTTT. The chain carries TRBV11-2 and TRBJ2-2; 14 bases line up with TRBD2. Looked up from germline, CDR1 is SGHAT and CDR2 is FQNNGV. CDR3 length equals 18 residues.

The V call is TRBV5-1, the J call TRBJ2-5; 8 bases map to TRBD2. V was pared by 2 bases and J by 4 bases, with 7 bases of the junction left unmatched. The CDR3 spans 15 residues. Germline V gives CDR1 SGHRS, CDR2 YFSETQ. This chain's CDR3 is CASSFSSGGRETQYF. For the CDR3, the DNA is TGCGCCAGCAGCTTCTCTTCGGGGGGGCGAGAGACCCAGTACTTC.

This clonotype occurred a few times. The rearrangement links TRBV20-1 to TRBJ2-1; D is unresolved. V was pared by 4 bases and J by 6 bases, with 13 bases between. This CDR3 has 13 residues. Germline CDR1 DFQATT, CDR2 SNEGSKA (reference sequence). The CDR3 loop is CSANVFPLNEQFF. CDR3 DNA: TGCAGTGCTAATGTCTTTCCCCTCAATGAGCAGTTCTTC.

For this clonotype: Since no conserved phenylalanine or tryptophan closes the CDR3, a read error is the likely cause. The chain couples TRBV20-1 to TRBJ1-2; 7 nucleotides line up with TRBD1. V lost 5 bases to trimming and J lost 1 base; unmatched junction nucleotides: 4. CDR1 is DFQATT, CDR2 SNEGSKA, per germline (reference sequence). The CDR3 is 13 amino acids. This CDR3 is CSARQGNNYGYTL. The CDR3 coding sequence is TGCAGTGCTCGACAGGGAAATAACTATGGCTACACCTTG.

This clonotype has only a few counts. The chain employs TRBV12-3 or TRBV12-4 and TRBJ2-1; TRBD1 agrees at 10 bases. The trim removed 6 bases at V and 9 bases at J, leaving 11 bases unmatched. This CDR3 region has 15 residues. The CDR3 DNA sequence: TGTGCCAGCAGACGGACAGGGGGAGGGGGTGGTGAGCAGTTCTTC. This encodes CASRRTGGGGGEQFF.

V gene TRBV3-1 combines with J gene TRBJ2-4, with 7 bases fitting TRBD1. The CDR3 length is 16 residues. V lost 4 bases to trimming and J lost 0 bases; unmatched junction nucleotides: 6. In germline, CDR1 is LGHDT, CDR2 YNNKEL (reference sequence). In DNA, the CDR3 is TGTGCCAGCAGCCCCCTAGGGACAGTAGCCAAAAACATTCAGTACTTC. This sequence encodes CASSPLGTVAKNIQYF.

This clonotype was counted at least ten times. The genes are TRBV12-3 or TRBV12-4 and TRBJ2-7, with 7 positions matching TRBD2. This CDR3 has 12 amino acids. Losses at the gene ends were 7 bases for V and 9 bases for J; bases not matched to a gene: 9. The CDR3 spells CASTSGGLVQYF. The CDR3 DNA follows: TGTGCCAGCACCTCGGGGGGTTTGGTGCAGTACTTC.

This clonotype showed up just a few times. This chain connects TRBV5-1 to TRBJ2-3, with D hard to call. Per germline, CDR1 SGHRS and CDR2 YFSETQ. V lost 2 bases to trimming and J lost 2 bases, with 6 bases between them. The CDR3 contains 13 residues. CDR3 in amino acids: CASSFQHTDTQYF. The DNA for the CDR3 is TGCGCCAGCAGCTTCCAACACACAGATACGCAGTATTTT.

This clonotype was counted only a few times. The V and J genes are TRBV7-8 and TRBJ2-5; no clear D gene. Germline V gene sequence: CDR1 SGHVS, CDR2 FQNEAQ. Trimming cost V 5 bases and J 4 bases, with 17 bases left between them. The CDR3 extends over 15 amino acids. The CDR3 loop reads CASSPRPGLTETQYF. In nucleotides, the CDR3 is TGTGCCAGCAGCCCCCGCCCTGGGCTGACAGAGACCCAGTACTTC.

This chain connects TRBV6-2 or TRBV6-3 to TRBJ2-5, with 9 bases fitting TRBD2. The CDR3 is 15 residues long. Per germline, CDR1 MNHEY and CDR2 SVGEGT. V lost 2 bases to trimming and J lost 5 bases; unmatched junction nucleotides: 6. Written as DNA, the CDR3 is TGTGCCAGCAGTTACGTCGCGGGAGGGGAGGAGACCCAGTACTTC. This sequence encodes CASSYVAGGEETQYF.

V usage is TRBV5-1 and J usage is TRBJ2-5, with D possibly being TRBD2 (6 bases). V lost 4 bases and J lost 2, with 9 bases in between. This CDR3 has 13 residues. Per the germline V gene, CDR1 is SGHRS and CDR2 is YFSETQ. CDR3 DNA sequence: TGCGCCAGCAGCGGGGAGGATCAAGAGACCCAGTACTTC. It yields the protein CASSGEDQETQYF.

This clonotype was recorded a few times. The genes are TRBV10-2 and TRBJ2-1; 8 nucleotides agree with TRBD2. Germline V lookup: CDR1 WSHSY, CDR2 SAAADI. The CDR3 length is 15 residues. J was trimmed by 10 bases and V by 2 bases; bases with no gene match: 10. The DNA of the CDR3 is TGCGCCAGCAGTGAGCCCTTTTTGGAGCGGGGGGAGCAGTTCTTC. As protein: CASSEPFLERGEQFF.

J is TRBJ2-1 and V is TRBV11-2, with 9 bases matching TRBD2. The germline gives CDR1 SGHAT, CDR2 FQNNGV. The CDR3 spans 18 residues. V dropped 2 bases and J dropped 3; count of bases not matched to a gene: 11. The CDR3 protein is CASSLKASGTLFYNEQFF. DNA of the CDR3: TGTGCCAGCAGCTTAAAAGCTAGCGGGACCCTCTTCTACAATGAGCAGTTCTTC.

The sample holds a few counts of this clonotype. The J gene is TRBJ1-6, the V gene TRBV20-1, with TRBD1 matching over 9 bases. In germline, CDR1 is DFQATT, CDR2 SNEGSKA (reference sequence). V was pared by 6 bases and J by 9 bases, with 9 bases of the junction left unmatched. The CDR3 length is 14 residues. DNA of the CDR3: TGCAGTGCCCTCCAGACAGGGGGGAGTTCACCCCTCCACTTT. It is translated as CSALQTGGSSPLHF.

The V and J genes are TRBV24-1 and TRBJ1-5; D ambiguous. This CDR3 contains 13 residues. Germline V gives CDR1 KGHDR, CDR2 SFDVKD. V was shortened by 5 bases and J by 5 bases, with 9 bases between the two germline ends. CDR3 in DNA: TGTGCCACCAGTGGGCGAGAAGATCAGCCCCAGCATTTT. This sequence encodes CATSGREDQPQHF.

The table lists this clonotype with a few counts. This chain joins TRBV29-1 and TRBJ2-1, with 7 bases fitting TRBD1. The CDR3 loop spans 13 amino acids. The germline V gene encodes CDR1 SQVTM and CDR2 ANQGSEA. Unmatched junction bases numbered 10, after V lost 7 bases and J lost 7 bases. CDR3 coding DNA: TGCAGCGCACTTAGGACAGGTGGGAATGAGCAGTTCTTC. Protein sequence: CSALRTGGNEQFF.

This clonotype was seen more than once but under ten times. The rearrangement uses TRBV12-5 and TRBJ1-4; TRBD1 might be the D (5 bases). The CDR3 contains 17 residues. V was shortened by 0 bases and J by 4 bases, with 15 bases between the two germline ends. Germline-derived CDR1 and CDR2 are LGHNT and FRNRAP. The CDR3 reads CASGLVPGAAINEKLFF. CDR3 DNA: TGTGCTAGTGGTTTGGTACCTGGGGCAGCGATTAATGAAAAACTGTTTTTT.

This clonotype was counted only a few times. V usage is TRBV20-1 and J usage is TRBJ2-2; the match to TRBD2 covers 12 bases. Trimming cost V 5 bases and J 5 bases; bases outside gene matches: 0. The CDR3 length is 13 residues. The germline gives CDR1 DFQATT, CDR2 SNEGSKA (reference sequence). CDR3 amino acids: CSALAGGTGELFF. CDR3 nucleotides: TGCAGTGCTCTAGCGGGGGGGACCGGGGAGCTGTTTTTT.

This clonotype was detected a few times. The chain couples TRBV5-1 to TRBJ1-1, with D hard to call. Trimming removed 4 bases at V and 4 bases at J, with 11 bases between. This CDR3 contains 13 residues. CDR1 and CDR2 from the germline V gene are SGHRS and YFSETQ. CDR3 protein: CASSQLGITEAFF. The CDR3, as DNA: TGCGCCAGCAGCCAGTTAGGGATCACTGAAGCTTTCTTT.